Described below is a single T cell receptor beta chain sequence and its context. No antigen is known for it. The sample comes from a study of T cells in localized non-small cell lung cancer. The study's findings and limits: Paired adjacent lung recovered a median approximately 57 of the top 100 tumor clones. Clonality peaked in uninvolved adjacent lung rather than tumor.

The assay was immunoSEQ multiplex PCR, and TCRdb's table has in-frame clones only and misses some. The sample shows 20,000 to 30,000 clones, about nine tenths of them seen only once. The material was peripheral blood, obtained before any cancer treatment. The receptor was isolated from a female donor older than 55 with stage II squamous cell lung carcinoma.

In DNA, the CDR3 is TGCGCCAGCAGCTTGGTTGGGAGGGCCTTTTCGGAGACCCAGTACTTC. Translating gives CASSLVGRAFSETQYF. The chain is built from TRBV5-1 and TRBJ2-5; the match to TRBD2 covers 7 bases. The length of the CDR3 is 16 residues. CDR1 is SGHRS and CDR2 is YFSETQ in the germline V gene. V was clipped by 0 bases and J by 5 bases; unmatched bases: 10.